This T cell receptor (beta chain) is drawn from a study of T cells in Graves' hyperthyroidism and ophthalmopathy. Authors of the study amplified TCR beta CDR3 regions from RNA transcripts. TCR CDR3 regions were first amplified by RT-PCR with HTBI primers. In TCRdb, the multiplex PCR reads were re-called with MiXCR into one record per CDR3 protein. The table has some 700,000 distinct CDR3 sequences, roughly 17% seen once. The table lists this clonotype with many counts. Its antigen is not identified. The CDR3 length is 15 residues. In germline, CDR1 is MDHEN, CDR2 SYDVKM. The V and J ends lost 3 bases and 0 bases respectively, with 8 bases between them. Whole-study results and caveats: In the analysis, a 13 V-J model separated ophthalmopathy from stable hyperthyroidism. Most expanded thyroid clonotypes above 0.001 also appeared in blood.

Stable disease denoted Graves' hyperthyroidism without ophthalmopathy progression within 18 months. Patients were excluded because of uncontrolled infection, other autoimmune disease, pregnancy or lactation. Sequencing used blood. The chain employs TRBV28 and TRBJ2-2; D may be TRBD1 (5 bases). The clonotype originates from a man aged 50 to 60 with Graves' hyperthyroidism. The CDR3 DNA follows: TGTGCCAGCAGTTTGGACACACCGAACACCGGGGAGCTGTTTTTT. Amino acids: CASSLDTPNTGELFF.